The 12 T cell receptor beta chains below were found in one sample sequenced in a study of long-term antiretroviral therapy in people with HIV. Version v3.0 of the immunoSEQ assay was performed at survey level. Only in-frame clones appear in the TCRdb table, and some are missing; sequencing was by immunoSEQ multiplex PCR. The sample carries around 23,000 clones, 81% recorded once. The sequencing used unsorted PBMCs, collected 4.4 years after starting antiretroviral therapy. These TCRs come from a man younger than 40 with HIV.

This rearrangement joins TRBV29-1 to TRBJ2-7; D is perhaps TRBD1 (5 bases). Between the trimmed V and J ends, which lost 6 bases and 7 bases, there was a span of 10 bases. Germline assignment: CDR1 SQVTM and CDR2 ANQGSEA. This CDR3 has 10 amino acids. For the CDR3, the DNA is TGCAGCGTCAGACAGAGGGAGCAGTACTTC. Translated, it gives CSVRQREQYF.

This chain connects TRBV19 to TRBJ1-2; no reliable D call. This CDR3 has 11 residues. Trimming cost V 4 bases and J 2 bases, with 2 bases left between them. Germline V gene data show CDR1 as LNHDA and CDR2 as SQIVND (reference sequence). The CDR3 region has the DNA TGTGCCAGTAGTAGGAACTATGGCTACACCTTC. Encoded protein: CASSRNYGYTF.

The chain is built from TRBV9 and TRBJ1-3; no clear D. The CDR3 runs 13 residues. CDR1 is SGDLS, CDR2 YYNGEE, per germline. V was cut by 5 bases and J by 0 bases, with 6 bases left in between. The CDR3 DNA sequence: TGTGCCAGCAGGGAGAACTCTGGAAACACCATATATTTT. Translating gives CASRENSGNTIYF.

This chain connects TRBV27 to TRBJ2-1, with 7 bases lining up with TRBD2. The CDR3 covers 13 residues. V was clipped by 8 bases and J by 1 base; unmatched bases: 2. CDR1 is MNHEY and CDR2 is SMNVEV in the germline V gene (reference sequence). CDR3 sequence (DNA): TGTGCCAGCCGGGGAGGGTCCTACAATGAGCAGTTCTTC. This encodes CASRGGSYNEQFF.

J is TRBJ1-5 and V is TRBV19, with D maybe TRBD1 (6 bases). This CDR3 is built from 16 residues. Deletions cut 7 bases from V and 5 bases from J, with 21 bases between. Germline lookup yields CDR1 LNHDA and CDR2 SQIVND (reference sequence). The CDR3 DNA follows: TGTGCCAGTACCCAGGGGCCAGGGCAGTGGGATCAGCCCCAGCATTTT. Its protein is CASTQGPGQWDQPQHF.

The chain combines TRBV7-2 with TRBJ2-1; D gene unclear. CDR3 length equals 12 residues. CDR1 and CDR2 from the germline V gene are SGHTA and FQGNSA. V lost 1 base to trimming and J lost 7 bases, with 5 bases between them. The CDR3 loop reads CASSLGYNEQFF. In nucleotides, the CDR3 is TGTGCCAGCAGCTTAGGCTATAATGAGCAGTTCTTC.

The chain uses TRBV19 and TRBJ1-2; 7 bases are a match to TRBD1. The ends lost 6 bases at V and 6 bases at J; junction bases unmatched: 7. Germline V gene lookup returns CDR1 LNHDA and CDR2 SQIVND (reference sequence). The CDR3 runs to 13 residues. CDR3 protein: CASSTGVSDGYTF. The CDR3 DNA sequence: TGTGCCAGTAGCACAGGGGTTTCGGATGGCTACACCTTC.

The sample holds a few counts of this clone. In the same sample, other DNA sequences code for this CDR3. The chain links TRBV7-2 to TRBJ1-1; D is ambiguous. Germline assignment: CDR1 SGHTA and CDR2 FQGNSA. The CDR3 spans 12 residues. V was cut by 5 bases and J by 5 bases, with 9 bases left in between. CDR3 DNA sequence: TGTGCCAGCAGCAGAGGTCGTACTGAAGCTTTCTTT. It specifies CASSRGRTEAFF.

This clone qualifies as medium-sized. The chain is built from TRBV28 and TRBJ1-4; D is undetermined. Germline lookup yields CDR1 MDHEN and CDR2 SYDVKM. The V gene lost 7 bases and the J gene lost 8 bases, with 14 bases spanning the gap. CDR3 length equals 13 residues. The CDR3 reads CASTVDTLEKLFF. CDR3 bases: TGTGCCAGCACGGTTGACACCTTAGAAAAACTGTTTTTT.

The V and J genes are TRBV2 and TRBJ1-1; a weak D match, TRBD1 (6 bases). V was shortened by 6 bases and J by 5 bases, with 10 bases between the two germline ends. Germline values: CDR1 SNHLY, CDR2 FYNNEI. This CDR3 spans 12 amino acids. CDR3 loop: CASRPGQTEAFF. The CDR3 DNA reads as TGTGCCAGCAGACCCGGACAGACTGAAGCTTTCTTT.

The chain combines TRBV27 with TRBJ1-1; D is uncertain. The germline gives CDR1 MNHEY, CDR2 SMNVEV (reference sequence). CDR3 length: 15 residues. V lost 7 bases and J lost 6, with 21 bases in between. The CDR3 sequence: CASTNAGIGRAEAFF. The CDR3 nucleotides read TGTGCCAGCACCAATGCGGGTATTGGGAGGGCTGAAGCTTTCTTT.

The chain carries TRBV7-9 and TRBJ2-5; 7 nucleotides match TRBD2. CDR3 length: 15 amino acids. Looked up from germline, CDR1 is SEHNR and CDR2 is FQNEAQ (reference sequence). J was trimmed by 5 bases and V by 0 bases; bases with no gene match: 6. The CDR3 sequence is CASSLAVQGGETQYF. CDR3 sequence (DNA): TGTGCCAGCAGCTTAGCCGTCCAGGGAGGGGAGACCCAGTACTTC.